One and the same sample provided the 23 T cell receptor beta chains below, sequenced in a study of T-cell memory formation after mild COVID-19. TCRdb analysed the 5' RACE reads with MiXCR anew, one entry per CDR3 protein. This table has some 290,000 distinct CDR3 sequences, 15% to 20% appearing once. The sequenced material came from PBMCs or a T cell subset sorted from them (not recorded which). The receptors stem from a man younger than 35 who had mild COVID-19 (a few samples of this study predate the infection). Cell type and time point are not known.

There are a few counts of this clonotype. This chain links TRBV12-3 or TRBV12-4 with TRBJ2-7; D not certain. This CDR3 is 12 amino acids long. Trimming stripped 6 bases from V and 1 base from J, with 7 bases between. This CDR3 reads CASSRLSYEQYF. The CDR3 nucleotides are TGTGCCAGCAGCCGTTTGTCCTACGAGCAGTACTTC.

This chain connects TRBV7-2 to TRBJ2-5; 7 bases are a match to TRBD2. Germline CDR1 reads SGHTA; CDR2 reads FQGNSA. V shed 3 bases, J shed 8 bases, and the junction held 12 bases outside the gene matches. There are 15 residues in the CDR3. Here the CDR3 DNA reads TGTGCCAGCAGCTTCGGCCCTCGGCCGGGGGGAACCCAGTACTTC. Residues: CASSFGPRPGGTQYF.

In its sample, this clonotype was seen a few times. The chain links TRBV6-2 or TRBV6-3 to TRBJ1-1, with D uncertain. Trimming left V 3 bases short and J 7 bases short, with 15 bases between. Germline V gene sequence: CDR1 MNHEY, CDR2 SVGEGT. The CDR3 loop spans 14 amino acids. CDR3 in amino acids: CASSYVGRTIEAFF. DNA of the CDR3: TGTGCCAGCAGTTATGTTGGGCGGACCATTGAAGCTTTCTTT.

CDR3 residues: CASSLEASMNTEAFF. The CDR3 nucleotides are TGTGCCAGCAGCTTAGAGGCCAGCATGAACACTGAAGCTTTCTTT. The chain uses TRBV7-6 and TRBJ1-1; D not resolved. The CDR3 spans 15 residues. The V gene's germline CDR1 is SGHVS and CDR2 FNYEAQ. Trimming pared 1 base from V and 0 bases from J, leaving 9 bases between.

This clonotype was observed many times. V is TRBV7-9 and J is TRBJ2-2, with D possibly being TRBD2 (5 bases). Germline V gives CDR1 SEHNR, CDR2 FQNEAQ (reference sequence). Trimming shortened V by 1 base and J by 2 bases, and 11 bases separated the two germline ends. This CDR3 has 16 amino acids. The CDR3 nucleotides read TGTGCCAGCAGCTTAGTGCTTGGGAGTAACACCGGGGAGCTGTTTTTT. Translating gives CASSLVLGSNTGELFF.

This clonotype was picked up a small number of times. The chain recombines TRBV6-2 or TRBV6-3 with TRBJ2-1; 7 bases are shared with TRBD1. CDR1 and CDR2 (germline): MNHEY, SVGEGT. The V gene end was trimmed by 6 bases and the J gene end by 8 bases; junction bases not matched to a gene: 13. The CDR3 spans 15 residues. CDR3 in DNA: TGTGCCAGCAGCACCGGGACAGTGTTTGTTGATGAGCAGTTCTTC. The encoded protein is CASSTGTVFVDEQFF.

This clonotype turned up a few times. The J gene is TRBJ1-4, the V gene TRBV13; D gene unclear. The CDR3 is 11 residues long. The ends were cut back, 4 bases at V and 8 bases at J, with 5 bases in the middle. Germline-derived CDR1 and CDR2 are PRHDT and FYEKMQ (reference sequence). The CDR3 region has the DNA TGTGCCAGCAGCTCGGGAGAAAAACTGTTTTTT. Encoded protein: CASSSGEKLFF.

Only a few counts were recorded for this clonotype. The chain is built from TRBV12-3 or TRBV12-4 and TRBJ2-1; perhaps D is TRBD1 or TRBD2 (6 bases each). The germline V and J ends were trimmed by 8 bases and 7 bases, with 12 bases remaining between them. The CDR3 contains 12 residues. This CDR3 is CASGGPFNEQFF. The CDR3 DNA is TGTGCCAGCGGGGGGCCATTTAATGAGCAGTTCTTC.

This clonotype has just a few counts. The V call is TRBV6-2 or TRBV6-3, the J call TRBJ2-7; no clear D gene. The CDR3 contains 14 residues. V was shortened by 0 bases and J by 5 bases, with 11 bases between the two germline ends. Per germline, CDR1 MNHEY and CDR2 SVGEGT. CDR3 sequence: CASSYSDRPNEQYV. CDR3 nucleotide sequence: TGTGCCAGCAGTTACTCCGATCGGCCAAACGAGCAGTACGTC.

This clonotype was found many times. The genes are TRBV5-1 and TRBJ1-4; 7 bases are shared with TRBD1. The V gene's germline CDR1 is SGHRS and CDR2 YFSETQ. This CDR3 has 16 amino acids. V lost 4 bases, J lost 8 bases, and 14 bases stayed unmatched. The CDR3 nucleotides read TGCGCCAGCAGCAACACGATACAGGGGTCGGGGGAAAAACTGTTTTTT. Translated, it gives CASSNTIQGSGEKLFF.

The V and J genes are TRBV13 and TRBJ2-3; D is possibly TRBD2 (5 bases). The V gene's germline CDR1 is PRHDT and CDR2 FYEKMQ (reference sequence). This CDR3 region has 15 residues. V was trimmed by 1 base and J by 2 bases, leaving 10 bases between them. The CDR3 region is CASSLDGVVTDTQYF. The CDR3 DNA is TGTGCCAGCAGCTTAGACGGGGTAGTCACAGATACGCAGTATTTT. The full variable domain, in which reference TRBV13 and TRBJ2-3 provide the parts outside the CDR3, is AAGVIQSPRHLIKEKRETATLKCYPIPRHDTVYWYQQGPGQDPQFLISFYEKMQSDKGSIPDRFSAQQFSDYHSELNMSSLELGDSALYFCASSLDGVVTDTQYFGPGTRLTVL.

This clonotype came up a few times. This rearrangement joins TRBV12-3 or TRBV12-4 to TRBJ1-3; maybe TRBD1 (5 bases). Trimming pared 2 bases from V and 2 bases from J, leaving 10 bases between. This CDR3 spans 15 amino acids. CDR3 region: CASSLITGAGNTIYF. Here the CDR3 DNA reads TGTGCCAGCAGTTTAATCACGGGGGCTGGAAACACCATATATTTT.

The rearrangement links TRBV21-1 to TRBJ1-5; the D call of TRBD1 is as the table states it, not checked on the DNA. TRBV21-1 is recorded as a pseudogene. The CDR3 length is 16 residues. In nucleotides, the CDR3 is TGTGCCAGCAACTCGGATGGGACAGGGGGTGTACAGCCCCAGCATTTT. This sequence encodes CASNSDGTGGVQPQHF.

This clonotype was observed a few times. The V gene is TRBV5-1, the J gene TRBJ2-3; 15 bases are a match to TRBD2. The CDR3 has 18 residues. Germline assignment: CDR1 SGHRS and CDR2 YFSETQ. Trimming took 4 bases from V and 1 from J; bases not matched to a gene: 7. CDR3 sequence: CASSIGLAGGPRTDTQYF. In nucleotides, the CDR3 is TGCGCCAGCAGCATAGGACTAGCGGGGGGGCCTCGCACAGATACGCAGTATTTT.

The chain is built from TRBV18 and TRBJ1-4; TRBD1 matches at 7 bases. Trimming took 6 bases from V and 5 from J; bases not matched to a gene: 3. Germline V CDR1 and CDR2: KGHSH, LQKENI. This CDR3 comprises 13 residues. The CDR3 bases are TGTGCCAGCTCGGGACAGCGGAATGAAAAACTGTTTTTT. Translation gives CASSGQRNEKLFF.

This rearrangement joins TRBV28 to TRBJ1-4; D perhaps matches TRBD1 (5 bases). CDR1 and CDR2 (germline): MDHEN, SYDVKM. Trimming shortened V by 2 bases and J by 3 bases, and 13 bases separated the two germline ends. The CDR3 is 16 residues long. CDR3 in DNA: TGTGCCAGCAGTTTACGTTGGGGGGACGCTAATGAAAAACTGTTTTTT. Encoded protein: CASSLRWGDANEKLFF.

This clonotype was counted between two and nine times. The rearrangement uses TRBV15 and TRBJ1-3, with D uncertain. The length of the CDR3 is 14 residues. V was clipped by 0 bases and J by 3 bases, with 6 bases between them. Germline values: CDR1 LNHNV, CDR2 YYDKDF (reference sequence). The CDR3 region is CATSRERIGNTIYF. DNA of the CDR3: TGTGCCACCAGCAGAGAGAGGATTGGAAACACCATATATTTT.

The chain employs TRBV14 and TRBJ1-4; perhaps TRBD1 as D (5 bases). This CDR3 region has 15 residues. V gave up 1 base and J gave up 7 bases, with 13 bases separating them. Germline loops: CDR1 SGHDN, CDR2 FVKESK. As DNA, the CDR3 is TGTGCCAGCAGCCAAGGGGGCCGGGGAAGTGAAAAACTGTTTTTT. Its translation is CASSQGGRGSEKLFF.

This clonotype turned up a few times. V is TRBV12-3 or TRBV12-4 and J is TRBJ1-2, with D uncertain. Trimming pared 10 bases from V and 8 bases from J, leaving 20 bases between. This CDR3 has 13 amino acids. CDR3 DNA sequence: TGTGCCACCTCCCCCCGGGAGGGCTTAGGCTACACCTTC. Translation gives CATSPREGLGYTF.

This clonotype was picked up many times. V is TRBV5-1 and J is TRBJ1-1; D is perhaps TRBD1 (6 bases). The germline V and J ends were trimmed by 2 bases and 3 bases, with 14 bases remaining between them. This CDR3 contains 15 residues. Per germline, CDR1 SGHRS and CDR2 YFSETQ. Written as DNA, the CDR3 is TGCGCCAGCAGCTTACAGGGAATTGGTGACACTGAAGCTTTCTTT. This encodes CASSLQGIGDTEAFF.

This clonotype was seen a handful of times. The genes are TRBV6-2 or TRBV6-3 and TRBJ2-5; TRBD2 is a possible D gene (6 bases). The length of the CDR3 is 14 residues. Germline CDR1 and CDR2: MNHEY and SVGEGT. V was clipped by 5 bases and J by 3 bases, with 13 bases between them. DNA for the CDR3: TGTGCCAGCAGTCAAGCGAGGACTAAAGAGACCCAGTACTTC. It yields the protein CASSQARTKETQYF.

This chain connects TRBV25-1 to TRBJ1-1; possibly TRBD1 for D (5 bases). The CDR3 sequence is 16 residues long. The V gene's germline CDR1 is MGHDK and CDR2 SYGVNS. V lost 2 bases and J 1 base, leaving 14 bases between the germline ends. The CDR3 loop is CASSEIPGTGNTEAFF. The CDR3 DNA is TGTGCCAGCAGTGAAATCCCAGGGACTGGGAACACTGAAGCTTTCTTT.

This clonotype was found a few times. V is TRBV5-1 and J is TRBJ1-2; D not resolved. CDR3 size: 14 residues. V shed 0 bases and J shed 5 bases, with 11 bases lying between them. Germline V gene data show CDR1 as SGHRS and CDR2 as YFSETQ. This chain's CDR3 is CASSLDPGDYGYTF. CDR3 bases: TGCGCCAGCAGCTTGGATCCGGGAGATTATGGCTACACCTTC.